This TCR beta chain came from a study of blood T cell repertoires in COVID-19. Study-wide background: Donors in the United States, Italy and Spain gave samples during acute or convalescent COVID-19. PBMCs, B-cell-depleted T cells, or T cells were the source of the cDNA or gDNA that made up the material.

Methods used by the authors: From reference gene primer amplification, estimates of nucleated cell counts were derived. Using immunoSEQ multiplex PCR, the repertoire was profiled, and TCRdb retains in-frame clones only, with some absent. The V and J calls and the clone size are those of that table, but D and trimming were determined from the DNA. The sample has about 170,000 clones, 86% seen once; the top ten hold 5.5% to 8.5%. Per germline, CDR1 MNHEY and CDR2 SMNVEV (reference sequence). J gave up 4 bases and V 10 bases, and 2 bases lay outside the gene matches. This CDR3 is 13 amino acids long. The chain recombines TRBV27 with TRBJ2-1; 12 bases agree with TRBD2. The sample consisted of peripheral blood. The TCR originated in a woman of 80 years or more in a cohort sampled during active or convalescent COVID-19. CDR3: CATGLAGYNEQFF. The CDR3 nucleotides are TGTGCCACGGGACTAGCGGGTTACAATGAGCAGTTCTTC.